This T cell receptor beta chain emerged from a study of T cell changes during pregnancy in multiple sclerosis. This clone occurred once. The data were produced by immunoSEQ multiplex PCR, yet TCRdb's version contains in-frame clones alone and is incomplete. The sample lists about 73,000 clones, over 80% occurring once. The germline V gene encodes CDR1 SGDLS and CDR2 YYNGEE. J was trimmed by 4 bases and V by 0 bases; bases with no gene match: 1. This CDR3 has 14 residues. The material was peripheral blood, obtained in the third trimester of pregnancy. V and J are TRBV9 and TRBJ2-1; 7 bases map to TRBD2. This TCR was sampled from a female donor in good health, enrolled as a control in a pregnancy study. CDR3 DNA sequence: TGTGCCAGCAGCGTAGGGGAGGGGTACAATGAGCAGTTCTTC. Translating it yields CASSVGEGYNEQFF.